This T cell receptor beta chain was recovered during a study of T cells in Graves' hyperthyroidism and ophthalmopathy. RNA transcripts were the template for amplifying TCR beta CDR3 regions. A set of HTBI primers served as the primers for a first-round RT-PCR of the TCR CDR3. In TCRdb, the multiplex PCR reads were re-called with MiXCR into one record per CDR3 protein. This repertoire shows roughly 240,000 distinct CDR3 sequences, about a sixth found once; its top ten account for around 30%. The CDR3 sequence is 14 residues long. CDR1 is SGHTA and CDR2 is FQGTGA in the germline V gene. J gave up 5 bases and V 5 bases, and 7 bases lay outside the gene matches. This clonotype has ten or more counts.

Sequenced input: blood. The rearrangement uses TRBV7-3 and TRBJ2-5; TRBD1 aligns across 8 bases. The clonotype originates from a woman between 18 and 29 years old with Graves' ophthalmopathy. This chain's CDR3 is CASSLRQGLETQYF. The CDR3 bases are TGTGCCAGCAGCCTCCGACAGGGGCTGGAGACCCAGTACTTC.